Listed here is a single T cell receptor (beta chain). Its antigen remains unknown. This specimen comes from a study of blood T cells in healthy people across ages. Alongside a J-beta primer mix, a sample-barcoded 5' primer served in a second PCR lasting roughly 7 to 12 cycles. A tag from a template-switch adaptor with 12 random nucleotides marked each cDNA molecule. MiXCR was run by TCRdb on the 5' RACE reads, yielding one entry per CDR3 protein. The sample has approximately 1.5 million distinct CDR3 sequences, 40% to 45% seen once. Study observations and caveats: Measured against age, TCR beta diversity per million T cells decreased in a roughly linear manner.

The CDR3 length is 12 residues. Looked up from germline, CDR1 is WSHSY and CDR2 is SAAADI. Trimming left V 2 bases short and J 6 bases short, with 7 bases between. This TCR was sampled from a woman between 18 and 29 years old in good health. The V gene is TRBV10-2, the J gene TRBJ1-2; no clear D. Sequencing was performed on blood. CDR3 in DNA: TGCGCCAGCAGTGAGATGTGGGATGGCTACACCTTC. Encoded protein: CASSEMWDGYTF.